The 25 T cell receptor beta chains presented below share a single source sample, sequenced in a study of CD8 T cells in Susac syndrome. Random hexamers were used to reverse transcribe the RNA input (about 0.5 to 1 ug). A single record per CDR3 protein comes from TCRdb applying MiXCR to the immunoSEQ multiplex PCR reads. The sample yields tens of thousands of distinct CDR3 sequences, over 85% seen once. Material for sequencing was CD8+ T cells from PBMCs. The receptor set was obtained from a human donor in good health.

The chain couples TRBV9 to TRBJ2-7; possibly TRBD2 for D (6 bases). The CDR3 has 15 amino acids. Germline CDR1 reads SGDLS; CDR2 reads YYNGEE. The V end lost 0 bases, the J end lost 2 bases, and 12 bases lay between the germline ends. The CDR3 DNA sequence: TGTGCCAGCAGCGTAGGTGTAGCGGCAGCCTACGAGCAGTACTTC. It translates to CASSVGVAAAYEQYF.

Only one count was recorded for this clonotype. This chain connects TRBV6-5 to TRBJ2-7; D possibly uses TRBD1 or TRBD2 (5 bases each). CDR1 MNHEY and CDR2 SVGAGI come from the germline V gene. Trimming pared 0 bases from V and 0 bases from J, leaving 9 bases between. The CDR3 consists of 15 residues. CDR3 sequence (DNA): TGTGCCAGCAGTTACTCGGGACCATTCTCCTACGAGCAGTACTTC. Its translation is CASSYSGPFSYEQYF.

The chain couples TRBV10-3 to TRBJ2-1, with 7 bases aligning to TRBD2. V was pared by 5 bases and J by 10 bases, with 5 bases of the junction left unmatched. Germline CDR1 and CDR2: ENHRY and SYGVKD. The CDR3 is 12 amino acids. The CDR3: CAISLAGDEQFF. The CDR3 DNA follows: TGTGCCATCAGTCTCGCGGGGGACGAGCAGTTCTTC.

As DNA, the CDR3 is TGTGCCAGCAGCCAAGATAGGGGGCTTACTGAAGCTTTCTTT. This sequence encodes CASSQDRGLTEAFF. The J gene is TRBJ1-1, the V gene TRBV3-1, with 7 bases fitting TRBD1. In germline, CDR1 is LGHDT, CDR2 YNNKEL (reference sequence). The CDR3 totals 14 residues. V lost 0 bases, J lost 5 bases, and 3 bases stayed unmatched. The full variable domain, its missing parts supplied by reference TRBV3-1 and TRBJ1-1, is DTAVSQTPKYLVTQMGNDKSIKCEQNLGHDTMYWYKQDSKKFLKIMFSYNNKELIINETVPNRFSPKSPDKAHLNLHINSLELGDSAVYFCASSQDRGLTEAFFGQGTRLTVV.

The chain carries TRBV4-2 and TRBJ2-3, with TRBD1 matching 10 bases. The CDR3 is 15 amino acids. Germline lookup yields CDR1 LGHNA and CDR2 YNFKEQ. V gave up 4 bases and J gave up 3 bases; unmatched junction bases: 4. CDR3 in amino acids: CASSRGTGETDTQYF. The CDR3 nucleotides are TGTGCCAGCAGCCGCGGGACAGGGGAGACAGATACGCAGTATTTT.

The chain uses TRBV5-1 and TRBJ1-1; D perhaps matches TRBD1 (5 bases). V was clipped by 0 bases and J by 1 base, with 10 bases between them. Germline assignment: CDR1 SGHRS and CDR2 YFSETQ. There are 15 residues in the CDR3. The CDR3 loop is CASSLVSGANTEAFF. Written as DNA, the CDR3 is TGCGCCAGCAGCTTGGTTAGTGGGGCGAACACTGAAGCTTTCTTT.

The chain carries TRBV28 and TRBJ1-5; D gene uncertain. V lost 5 bases and J lost 6, with 17 bases in between. Looked up from germline, CDR1 is MDHEN and CDR2 is SYDVKM. The CDR3 totals 15 residues. DNA of the CDR3: TGTGCCAGCAGTCGTTTTCTAGGAGGCGGTCAGCCCCAGCATTTT. It translates to CASSRFLGGGQPQHF.

The J gene is TRBJ2-1, the V gene TRBV11-2; 10 bases are a match to TRBD2. The length of the CDR3 is 15 residues. The V gene end was trimmed by 8 bases and the J gene end by 5 bases; junction bases not matched to a gene: 9. Germline assignment: CDR1 SGHAT and CDR2 FQNNGV. Written as DNA, the CDR3 is TGTGCCAGCCGGGGCCTAGCGGGAGAGGACAATGAGCAGTTCTTC. Its translation: CASRGLAGEDNEQFF.

The gene calls are TRBV19 and TRBJ1-2; D may be TRBD1 (5 bases). The CDR3 contains 16 residues. Between the trimmed V and J ends, which lost 2 bases and 3 bases, there was a span of 16 bases. Germline assignment: CDR1 LNHDA and CDR2 SQIVND (reference sequence). CDR3 sequence (DNA): TGTGCCAGTAGTATATTCGCGGGGGACCTCGACTATGGCTACACCTTC. As protein: CASSIFAGDLDYGYTF.

V gene TRBV2 combines with J gene TRBJ1-2; 8 bases match TRBD1. The CDR3 is made up of 14 amino acids. The germline V gene has CDR1 SNHLY and CDR2 FYNNEI. Trimming removed 2 bases from V and 7 bases from J; junction bases left unmatched: 6. The CDR3 sequence is CASSEKAGGAGYTF. As DNA, the CDR3 is TGTGCCAGCAGTGAAAAGGCAGGGGGCGCTGGCTACACCTTC.

The genes are TRBV27 and TRBJ2-1, with D uncertain. Germline CDR1 MNHEY, CDR2 SMNVEV (reference sequence). This CDR3 is 15 amino acids long. Trimming shortened V by 2 bases and J by 0 bases, and 8 bases separated the two germline ends. Here the CDR3 DNA reads TGTGCCAGCAGTTTAGGCGGAAGCTCCTACAATGAGCAGTTCTTC. Protein product: CASSLGGSSYNEQFF.

This chain connects TRBV12-5 to TRBJ2-1; D perhaps matches TRBD1 (6 bases). The V end lost 4 bases, the J end lost 10 bases, and 11 bases lay between the germline ends. The CDR3 runs to 12 residues. Germline V gene data show CDR1 as LGHNT and CDR2 as FRNRAP. The CDR3 reads CASGWIGGEQFF. DNA of the CDR3: TGTGCTAGTGGTTGGATAGGGGGAGAGCAGTTCTTC.

This clonotype came up once. V gene TRBV15 combines with J gene TRBJ2-1; D gene unclear. The length of the CDR3 is 15 residues. Germline V CDR1 and CDR2: LNHNV, YYDKDF (reference sequence). V was cut by 0 bases and J by 2 bases, with 8 bases left in between. The CDR3 nucleotides read TGTGCCACCAGCAGAGATATGTTTCCCTACAATGAGCAGTTCTTC. Its translation is CATSRDMFPYNEQFF.

The genes are TRBV7-2 and TRBJ2-1; D ambiguous. The CDR3 loop spans 15 amino acids. CDR1 and CDR2 from the germline V gene are SGHTA and FQGNSA. V was pared by 1 base and J by 0 bases, with 7 bases between. CDR3 residues: CASSLGVSSYNEQFF. In nucleotides, the CDR3 is TGTGCCAGCAGCTTAGGGGTCAGCTCCTACAATGAGCAGTTCTTC. Together with reference TRBV7-2 and TRBJ2-1, the CDR3 gives the full variable domain: GAGVSQSPSNKVTEKGKDVELRCDPISGHTALYWYRQSLGQGLEFLIYFQGNSAPDKSGLPSDRFSAERTGGSVSTLTIQRTQQEDSAVYLCASSLGVSSYNEQFFGPGTRLTVL.

This rearrangement joins TRBV9 to TRBJ2-6; D not resolved. The V end lost 0 bases, the J end lost 12 bases, and 13 bases lay between the germline ends. The CDR3 sequence is 14 residues long. CDR1 and CDR2 (germline): SGDLS, YYNGEE. This CDR3 reads CASSVAVGFAVLTF. As DNA, the CDR3 is TGTGCCAGCAGCGTAGCCGTCGGATTCGCCGTCCTGACTTTC. The full variable domain, in which reference TRBV9 and TRBJ2-6 provide the parts outside the CDR3, is DSGVTQTPKHLITATGQRVTLRCSPRSGDLSVYWYQQSLDQGLQFLIQYYNGEERAKGNILERFSAQQFPDLHSELNLSSLELGDSALYFCASSVAVGFAVLTFGAGSRLTVL.

This clonotype was found once. This chain joins TRBV4-1 and TRBJ2-1; 7 positions match TRBD1. V lost 2 bases, J lost 7 bases, and 17 bases stayed unmatched. This CDR3 is built from 18 residues. The germline CDR1 and CDR2 sequences are MGHRA and YSYEKL. The CDR3, as DNA: TGCGCCAGCAGCCAATTCTTCGGCGGCCAGGGGGATTTTAATGAGCAGTTCTTC. Translating gives CASSQFFGGQGDFNEQFF.

The CDR3 bases are TGTGCCAGCAGTTTTTGGGGCCCAACTGAAGCTTTCTTT. Protein product: CASSFWGPTEAFF. This chain links TRBV28 with TRBJ1-1; maybe TRBD1 (5 bases). Germline V CDR1 and CDR2: MDHEN, SYDVKM. The CDR3 runs to 13 residues. V was cut by 3 bases and J by 5 bases, with 10 bases left in between.

V usage is TRBV10-3 and J usage is TRBJ2-3; 9 nucleotides align to TRBD2. Trimming removed 6 bases from V and 1 base from J; junction bases left unmatched: 5. CDR3 length: 15 amino acids. CDR1 is ENHRY and CDR2 is SYGVKD in the germline V gene. The CDR3 DNA reads TGTGCCATCAGCCTTAGCGGGAGACGCACAGATACGCAGTATTTT. This translates into CAISLSGRRTDTQYF.

This chain joins TRBV7-6 and TRBJ2-1; 8 positions agree with TRBD2. Trimming at V came to 5 bases and at J to 3 bases, leaving 6 bases not matched to a gene. The CDR3 consists of 15 residues. Germline CDR1 and CDR2: SGHVS and FNYEAQ. The CDR3: CASSERERGYNEQFF. The CDR3 DNA reads TGTGCCAGCAGCGAGCGGGAGAGGGGCTACAATGAGCAGTTCTTC.

The V and J genes are TRBV13 and TRBJ1-4; possibly TRBD1 for D (5 bases). The V end was cut by 5 bases, the J end by 6 bases, with 13 bases between. The CDR3 runs to 14 residues. Germline V CDR1 and CDR2: PRHDT, FYEKMQ (reference sequence). CDR3 sequence: CASSPWGTDEKLFF. CDR3 DNA: TGTGCCAGCAGCCCATGGGGGACGGATGAAAAACTGTTTTTT.

The chain joins TRBV15 to TRBJ1-1; 7 nucleotides line up with TRBD1. The CDR3 covers 15 residues. The germline V gene has CDR1 LNHNV and CDR2 YYDKDF (reference sequence). After removal of 0 bases from V and 5 bases from J, the junction contained 6 bases not matched to a gene. The CDR3 reads CATSRDKGAGTEAFF. The CDR3, as DNA: TGTGCCACCAGCAGAGATAAGGGGGCAGGGACTGAAGCTTTCTTT.

This clonotype was seen only once. The chain has TRBV4-1 and TRBJ2-7; possibly TRBD2 for D (5 bases). V gave up 1 base and J gave up 4 bases, with 17 bases separating them. This CDR3 contains 16 residues. The germline V gene has CDR1 MGHRA and CDR2 YSYEKL. The chain's CDR3 is CASSQVLARGEYEQYF. CDR3 nucleotide sequence: TGCGCCAGCAGCCAAGTCTTAGCGCGTGGGGAATACGAGCAGTACTTC.

This sequence joins TRBV29-1 and TRBJ2-1; D perhaps matches TRBD1 (5 bases). Trimming cost V 7 bases and J 3 bases, with 16 bases left between them. This CDR3 is 14 amino acids long. Germline V lookup: CDR1 SQVTM, CDR2 ANQGSEA. CDR3 bases: TGCAGCGCTGGGGCCACACAGATCTACAATGAGCAGTTCTTC. It specifies CSAGATQIYNEQFF.

The chain couples TRBV19 to TRBJ2-7; 7 nucleotides line up with TRBD1. Germline CDR1 LNHDA, CDR2 SQIVND (reference sequence). The CDR3 spans 11 residues. The V segment lost 5 bases and the J segment 12 bases; nucleotides outside the gene matches: 7. The CDR3 region has the DNA TGTGCCAGTAGTCCCGGGACAGAACTGTACTTC. As protein: CASSPGTELYF.

The chain is built from TRBV27 and TRBJ1-1; no clear D. Germline V CDR1 and CDR2: MNHEY, SMNVEV (reference sequence). This CDR3 comprises 15 residues. V shed 3 bases and J shed 0 bases, with 11 bases lying between them. The CDR3 DNA sequence: TGTGCCAGCAGTTTCTCTAGGGCCCTGAACACTGAAGCTTTCTTT. As protein: CASSFSRALNTEAFF.